The clone carrying this T cell receptor beta chain was seen a handful of times. Its antigen remains unknown. This sample is part of a study of vaccination effects on CD4 cells after COVID-19. Study as a whole: From a couple of convalescent patients, samples were taken 16 days and one week before vaccination. Overall study findings and caveats: By a late point after vaccination, infection- and vaccine-induced clones had shrunk markedly through clonal contraction.

Looked up from germline, CDR1 is MNHEY and CDR2 is SVGAGI. There are 15 residues in the CDR3. Trimming took off 7 bases at V and 2 bases at J, with 14 bases between the two ends. With the ViraFEST assay, the study expanded antigen-specific CD4+ T cells using viral peptide pools, then sequenced them. Isolating CD4+ T cells followed 9 to 11 days of culture. Sometime from March through December 2020, the person acquired a SARS-CoV-2 infection that PCR confirmed. The authors exchanged half the medium for IL-2 medium on days 3 and 7. Using immunoSEQ multiplex PCR, the repertoire was profiled, and TCRdb retains in-frame clones only, with some absent. The sample lists roughly 27,000 clones, roughly 71% seen once, with around 18% in the top ten.

Sequencing was performed on CD4+ T cells from PBMCs cultured with SARS-CoV-2 spike peptides, taken before COVID-19 vaccination. This TCR derives from a human donor who had a prior SARS-CoV-2 infection. This chain connects TRBV6-5 to TRBJ2-2; D may match TRBD1 or TRBD2 (5 bases each). CDR3 amino acids: CASIRDLRNTGELFF. In DNA form, the CDR3 reads TGTGCCAGCATTCGGGACCTACGAAACACCGGGGAGCTGTTTTTT.